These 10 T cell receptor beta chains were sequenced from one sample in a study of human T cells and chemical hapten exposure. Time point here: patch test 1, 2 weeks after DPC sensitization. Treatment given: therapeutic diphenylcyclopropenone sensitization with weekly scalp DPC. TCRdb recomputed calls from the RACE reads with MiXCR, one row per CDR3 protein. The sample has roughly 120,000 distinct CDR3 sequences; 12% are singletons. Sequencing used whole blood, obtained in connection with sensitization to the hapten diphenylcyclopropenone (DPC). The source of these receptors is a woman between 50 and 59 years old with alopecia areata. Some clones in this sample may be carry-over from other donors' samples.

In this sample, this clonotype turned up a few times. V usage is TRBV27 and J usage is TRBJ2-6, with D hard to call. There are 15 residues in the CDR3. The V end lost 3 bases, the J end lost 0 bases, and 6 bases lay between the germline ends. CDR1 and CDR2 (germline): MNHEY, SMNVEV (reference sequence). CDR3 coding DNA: TGTGCCAGCAGTTTCGAATACTCTGGGGCCAACGTCCTGACTTTC. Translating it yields CASSFEYSGANVLTF.

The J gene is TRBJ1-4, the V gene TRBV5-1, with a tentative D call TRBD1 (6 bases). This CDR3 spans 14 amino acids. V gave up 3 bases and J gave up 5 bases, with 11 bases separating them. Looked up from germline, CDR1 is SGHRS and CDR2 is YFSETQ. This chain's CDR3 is CASSSGTRNEKLFF. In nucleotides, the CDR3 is TGCGCCAGCAGCTCCGGGACACGGAATGAAAAACTGTTTTTT.

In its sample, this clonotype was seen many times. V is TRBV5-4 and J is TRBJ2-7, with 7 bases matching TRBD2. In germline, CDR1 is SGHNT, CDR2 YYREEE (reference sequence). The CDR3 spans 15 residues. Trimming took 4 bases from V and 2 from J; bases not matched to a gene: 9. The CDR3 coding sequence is TGTGCCAGCAGCCGGGGTGGGGAGGGGCCCTACGAGCAGTACTTC. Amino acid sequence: CASSRGGEGPYEQYF.

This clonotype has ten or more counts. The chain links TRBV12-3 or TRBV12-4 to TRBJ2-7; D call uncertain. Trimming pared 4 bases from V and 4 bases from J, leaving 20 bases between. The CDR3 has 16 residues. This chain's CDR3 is CASSSALLGRYYEQYF. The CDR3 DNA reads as TGTGCCAGCAGTTCAGCACTCCTGGGTCGATATTACGAGCAGTACTTC.

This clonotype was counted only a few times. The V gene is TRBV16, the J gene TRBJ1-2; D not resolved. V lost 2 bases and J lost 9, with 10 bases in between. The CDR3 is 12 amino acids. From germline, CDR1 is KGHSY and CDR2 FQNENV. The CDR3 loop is CASSQEGSRYTF. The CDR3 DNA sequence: TGTGCCAGCAGCCAAGAGGGCAGCCGCTACACCTTC.

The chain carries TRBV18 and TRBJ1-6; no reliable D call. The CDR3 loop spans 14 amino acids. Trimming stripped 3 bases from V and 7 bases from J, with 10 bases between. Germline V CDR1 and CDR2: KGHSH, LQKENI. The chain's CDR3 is CASSPPRPNSPLHF. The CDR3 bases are TGTGCCAGCTCACCGCCCCGACCAAATTCACCCCTCCACTTT.

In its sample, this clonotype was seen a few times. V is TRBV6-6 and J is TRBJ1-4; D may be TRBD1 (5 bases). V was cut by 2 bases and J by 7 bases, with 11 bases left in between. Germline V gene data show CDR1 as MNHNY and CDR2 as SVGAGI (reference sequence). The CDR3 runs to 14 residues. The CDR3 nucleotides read TGTGCCAGCAGTTACATAGGGGATCTTGAAAAACTGTTTTTT. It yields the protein CASSYIGDLEKLFF.

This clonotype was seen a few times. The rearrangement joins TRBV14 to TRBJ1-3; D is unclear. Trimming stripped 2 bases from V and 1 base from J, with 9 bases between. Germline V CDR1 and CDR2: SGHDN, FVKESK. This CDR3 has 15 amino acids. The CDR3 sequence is CASSQLYSSGNTIYF. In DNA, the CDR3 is TGTGCCAGCAGCCAACTTTACAGTTCTGGAAACACCATATATTTT.

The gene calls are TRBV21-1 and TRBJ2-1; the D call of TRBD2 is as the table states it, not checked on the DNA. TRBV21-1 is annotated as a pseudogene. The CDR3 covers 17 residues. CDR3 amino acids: CASSSRAGTRAYNEQFF. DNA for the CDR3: TGTGCCAGCAGCTCCCGCGCCGGGACTAGGGCGTACAATGAGCAGTTCTTC.

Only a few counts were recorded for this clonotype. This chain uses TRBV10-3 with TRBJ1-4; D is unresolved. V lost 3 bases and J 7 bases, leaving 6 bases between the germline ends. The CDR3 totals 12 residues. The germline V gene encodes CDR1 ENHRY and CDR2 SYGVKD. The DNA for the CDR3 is TGTGCCATCAGTGAAGGAACTGAAAAACTGTTTTTT. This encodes CAISEGTEKLFF.